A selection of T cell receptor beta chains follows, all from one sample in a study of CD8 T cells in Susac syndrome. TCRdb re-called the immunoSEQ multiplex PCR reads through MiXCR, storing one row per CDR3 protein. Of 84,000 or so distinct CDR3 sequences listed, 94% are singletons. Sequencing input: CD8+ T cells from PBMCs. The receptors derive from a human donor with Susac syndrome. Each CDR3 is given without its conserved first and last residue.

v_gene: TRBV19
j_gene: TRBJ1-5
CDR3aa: ASSIGPYSNQPQH

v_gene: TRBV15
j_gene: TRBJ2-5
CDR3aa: ATSRPGQAETQY

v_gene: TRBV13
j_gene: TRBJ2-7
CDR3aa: ASSMGTGGYEQY

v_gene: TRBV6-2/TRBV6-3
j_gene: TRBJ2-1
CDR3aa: ASSHLDNEQF

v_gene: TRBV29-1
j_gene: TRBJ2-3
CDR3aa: SVDEDTQY

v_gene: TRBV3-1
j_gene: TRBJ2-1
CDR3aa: ASSQVTSGGSSYNEQF

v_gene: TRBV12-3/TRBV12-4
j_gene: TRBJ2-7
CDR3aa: ASSFWGRYEQY

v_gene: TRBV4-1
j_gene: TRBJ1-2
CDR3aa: ASSQDRVPVFGYT

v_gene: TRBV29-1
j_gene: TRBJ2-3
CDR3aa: SVRDTRSSTDTQY

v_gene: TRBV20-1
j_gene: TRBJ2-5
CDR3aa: SADRLEPETQY

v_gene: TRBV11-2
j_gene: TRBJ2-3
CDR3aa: ASSGTSGYTDTQY

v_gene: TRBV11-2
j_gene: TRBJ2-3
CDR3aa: ASSLYWAGVDTDTQY

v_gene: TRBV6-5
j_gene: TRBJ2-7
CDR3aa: ASSSPAGGLSYEQY

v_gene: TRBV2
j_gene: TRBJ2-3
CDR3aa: ASKWRGVSTDTQY

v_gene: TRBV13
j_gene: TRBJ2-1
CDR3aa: ASSQGQDYNEQF

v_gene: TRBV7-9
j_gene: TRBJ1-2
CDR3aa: ASSLLQGADYGYT

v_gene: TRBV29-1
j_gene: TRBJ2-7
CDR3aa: SVHDSYEQY

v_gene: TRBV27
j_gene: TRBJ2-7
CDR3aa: AQPGGHLTIYEQY

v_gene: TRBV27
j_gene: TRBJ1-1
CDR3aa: ASSLKYGLMNTEAF

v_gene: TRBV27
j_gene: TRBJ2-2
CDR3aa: ASSSSGSGELF

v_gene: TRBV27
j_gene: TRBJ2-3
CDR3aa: ASSSRGDTQY

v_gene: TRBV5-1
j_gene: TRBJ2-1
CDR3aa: ASSLRTGPNEQF

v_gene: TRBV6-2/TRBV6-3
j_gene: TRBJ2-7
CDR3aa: ASSLINDRASYEQY

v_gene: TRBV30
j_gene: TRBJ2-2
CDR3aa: AWSVSTMTPNTGELF

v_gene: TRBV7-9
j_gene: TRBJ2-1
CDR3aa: ASRAAEVLTSYNEQF

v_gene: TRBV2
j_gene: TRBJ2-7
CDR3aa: ASSFGTGGYEQY

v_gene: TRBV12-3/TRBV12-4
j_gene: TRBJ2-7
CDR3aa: ASTSDRGYEQY

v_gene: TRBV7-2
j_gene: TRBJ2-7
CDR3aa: ASSWSRDTSYEQY

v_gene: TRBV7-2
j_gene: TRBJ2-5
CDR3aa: ASSLGFARETQY

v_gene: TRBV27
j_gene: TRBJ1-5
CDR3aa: ASSSLNRGLGQPQH

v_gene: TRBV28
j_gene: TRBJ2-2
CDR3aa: ASSPPVATGELF

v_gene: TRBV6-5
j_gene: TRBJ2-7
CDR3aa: ASRPTGTHSYEQY

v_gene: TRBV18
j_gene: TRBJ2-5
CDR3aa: ASSPAEEGETQY

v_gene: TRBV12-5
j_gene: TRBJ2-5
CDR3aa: ASFSPGLAGWTQY

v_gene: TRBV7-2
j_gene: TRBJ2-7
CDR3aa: ASSEHGEDLRIEQY

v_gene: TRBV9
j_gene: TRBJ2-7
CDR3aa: ASSVGATGVIEQY

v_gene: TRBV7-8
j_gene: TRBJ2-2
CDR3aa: ASSPKGSAGELF